This T cell receptor (beta chain) was recorded in a study of T cell repertoires in cytomegalovirus infection. Study overall: CMV infection together with matching HLA type was indicated by public TCR beta signatures. Notes on the study in general: Clonotype analysis showed dominance of the ex vivo response by HLA-C-restricted CMV-specific TCR beta clonotypes. Public TCR beta family frequency separated CMV-and-HLA carriers, including in an independent cohort.

In regard to this clonotype: Its specificity is not known.

Germline loops: CDR1 LGHNA, CDR2 YSLEER. The junction had 13 bases not matched to a gene; V was cut back by 3 bases and J by 9 bases. CDR3 length: 16 residues. MiXCR was run by TCRdb on the reads, yielding one entry per CDR3 protein. The sample records about 530,000 distinct CDR3 sequences, roughly 29% being singletons. The chain employs TRBV4-3 and TRBJ2-1; 8 bases fit TRBD2. The sample consisted of PBMCs. This sequence was found in a human donor in good health (CMV status not recorded). Some clones in this sample may be carry-over from other donors' samples. The CDR3 protein is CASSQRWDGRAVEQFF. CDR3 DNA: TGCGCCAGCAGCCAGAGATGGGACGGGAGGGCCGTTGAGCAGTTCTTC.